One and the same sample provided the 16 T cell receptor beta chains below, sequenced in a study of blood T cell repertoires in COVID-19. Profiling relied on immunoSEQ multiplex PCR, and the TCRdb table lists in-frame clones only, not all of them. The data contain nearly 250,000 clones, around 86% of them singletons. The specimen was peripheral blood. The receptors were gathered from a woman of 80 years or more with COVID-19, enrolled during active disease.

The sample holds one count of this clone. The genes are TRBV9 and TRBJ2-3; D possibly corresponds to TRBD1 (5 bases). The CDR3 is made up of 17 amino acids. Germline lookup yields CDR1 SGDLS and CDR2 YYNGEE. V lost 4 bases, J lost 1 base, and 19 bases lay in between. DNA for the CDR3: TGTGCCAGCAGCCCCAAGGTTGGCCAGGGCCGCACAGATACGCAGTATTTT. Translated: CASSPKVGQGRTDTQYF.

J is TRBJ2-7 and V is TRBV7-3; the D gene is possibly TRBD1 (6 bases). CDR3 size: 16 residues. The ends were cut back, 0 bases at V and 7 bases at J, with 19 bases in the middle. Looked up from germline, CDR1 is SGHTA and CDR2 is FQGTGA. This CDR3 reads CASSLTYGTPSLEQYF. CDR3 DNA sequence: TGTGCCAGCAGCTTAACTTACGGGACACCTTCTCTGGAGCAGTACTTC.

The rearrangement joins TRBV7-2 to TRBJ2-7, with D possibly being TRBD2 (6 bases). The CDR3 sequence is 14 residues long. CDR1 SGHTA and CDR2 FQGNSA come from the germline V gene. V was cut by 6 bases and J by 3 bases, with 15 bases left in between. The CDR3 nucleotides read TGTGCCAGCAGTAGCTCCGGGACTCGCTACGAGCAGTACTTC. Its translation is CASSSSGTRYEQYF.

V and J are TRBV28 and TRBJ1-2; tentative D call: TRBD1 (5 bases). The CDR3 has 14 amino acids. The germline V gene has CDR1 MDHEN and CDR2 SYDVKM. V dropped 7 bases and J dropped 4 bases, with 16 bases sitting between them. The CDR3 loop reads CASIYSGAGYGYTF. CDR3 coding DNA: TGTGCCAGCATCTATAGTGGGGCCGGCTATGGCTACACCTTC.

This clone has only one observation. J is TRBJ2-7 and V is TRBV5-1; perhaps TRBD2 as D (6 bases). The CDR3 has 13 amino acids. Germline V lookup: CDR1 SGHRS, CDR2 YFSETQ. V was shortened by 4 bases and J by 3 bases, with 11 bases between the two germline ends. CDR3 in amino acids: CASSAGLGYEQYF. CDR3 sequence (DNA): TGCGCCAGCAGCGCGGGACTTGGCTACGAGCAGTACTTC. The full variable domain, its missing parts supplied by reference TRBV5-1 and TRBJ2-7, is KAGVTQTPRYLIKTRGQQVTLSCSPISGHRSVSWYQQTPGQGLQFLFEYFSETQRNKGNFPGRFSGRQFSNSRSEMNVSTLELGDSALYLCASSAGLGYEQYFGPGTRLTVT.

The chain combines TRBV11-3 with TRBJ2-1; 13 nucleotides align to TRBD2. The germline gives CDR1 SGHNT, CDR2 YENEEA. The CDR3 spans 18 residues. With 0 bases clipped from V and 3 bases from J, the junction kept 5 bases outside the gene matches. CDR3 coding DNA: TGTGCCAGCAGCTTAGACGGGACTAGCGGGGTTGACTACAATGAGCAGTTCTTC. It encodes CASSLDGTSGVDYNEQFF.

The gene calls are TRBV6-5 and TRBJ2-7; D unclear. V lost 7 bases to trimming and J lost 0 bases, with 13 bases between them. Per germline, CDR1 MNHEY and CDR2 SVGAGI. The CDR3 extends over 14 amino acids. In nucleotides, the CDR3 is TGTGCCAGCACATCAACCGGTATCTCCTACGAGCAGTACGTC. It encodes CASTSTGISYEQYV.

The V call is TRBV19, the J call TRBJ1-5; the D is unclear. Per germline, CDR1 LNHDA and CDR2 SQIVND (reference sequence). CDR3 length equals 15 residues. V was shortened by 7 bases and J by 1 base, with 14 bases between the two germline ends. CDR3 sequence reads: CASTPWAGSNQPQHF. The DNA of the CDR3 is TGTGCCAGTACCCCCTGGGCGGGCAGCAATCAGCCCCAGCATTTT.

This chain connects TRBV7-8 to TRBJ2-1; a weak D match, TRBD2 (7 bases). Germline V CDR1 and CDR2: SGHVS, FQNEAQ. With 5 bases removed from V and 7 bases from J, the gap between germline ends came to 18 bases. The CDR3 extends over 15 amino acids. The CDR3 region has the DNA TGTGCCAGCAGCCTGAGGCTAGGGGGGGAGAATGAGCAGTTCTTC. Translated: CASSLRLGGENEQFF.

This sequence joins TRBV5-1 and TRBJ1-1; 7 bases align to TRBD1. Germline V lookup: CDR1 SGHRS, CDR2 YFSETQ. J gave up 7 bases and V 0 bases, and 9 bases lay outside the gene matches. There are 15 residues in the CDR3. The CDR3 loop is CASSLAIGGDSEAFF. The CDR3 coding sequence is TGCGCCAGCAGCTTGGCCATAGGGGGCGACAGTGAAGCTTTCTTT.

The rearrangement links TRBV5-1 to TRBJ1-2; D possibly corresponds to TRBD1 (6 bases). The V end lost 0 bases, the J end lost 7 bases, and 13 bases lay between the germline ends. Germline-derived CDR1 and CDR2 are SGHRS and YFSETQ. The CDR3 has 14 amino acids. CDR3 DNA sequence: TGCGCCAGCAGCTTGGAGGGGGGGACCGGTGGCTACACCTTC. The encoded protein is CASSLEGGTGGYTF.

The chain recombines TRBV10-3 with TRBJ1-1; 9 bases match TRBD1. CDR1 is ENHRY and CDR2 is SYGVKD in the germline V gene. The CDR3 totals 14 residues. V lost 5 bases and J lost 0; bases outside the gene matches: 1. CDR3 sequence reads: CAISRDRVNTEAFF. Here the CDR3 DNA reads TGTGCCATCAGTCGGGACAGGGTGAACACTGAAGCTTTCTTT.

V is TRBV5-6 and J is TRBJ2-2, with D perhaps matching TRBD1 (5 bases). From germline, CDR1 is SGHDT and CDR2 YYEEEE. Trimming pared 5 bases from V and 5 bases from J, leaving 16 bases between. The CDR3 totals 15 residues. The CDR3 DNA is TGTGCCAGCAGTTGGGGCCTTCCAGAGACCGGGGAGCTGTTTTTT. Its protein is CASSWGLPETGELFF. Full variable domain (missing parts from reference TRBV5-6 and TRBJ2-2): DAGVTQSPTHLIKTRGQQVTLRCSPKSGHDTVSWYQQALGQGPQFIFQYYEEEERQRGNFPDRFSGHQFPNYSSELNVNALLLGDSALYLCASSWGLPETGELFFGEGSRLTVL.

The CDR3 sequence is CASRPDRTTNEKLFF. The CDR3 DNA sequence: TGTGCCAGCAGGCCCGACAGAACAACTAATGAAAAACTGTTTTTT. This sequence joins TRBV6-6 and TRBJ1-4, with D maybe TRBD1 (5 bases). Germline CDR1 is MNHNY and CDR2 is SVGAGI (reference sequence). The CDR3 spans 15 residues. The ends were cut back, 6 bases at V and 0 bases at J, with 11 bases in the middle.

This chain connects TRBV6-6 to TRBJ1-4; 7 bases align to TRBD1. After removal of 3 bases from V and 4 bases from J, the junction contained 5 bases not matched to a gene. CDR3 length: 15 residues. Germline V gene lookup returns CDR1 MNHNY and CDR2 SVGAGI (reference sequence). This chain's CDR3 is CASSYSQGNNEKLFF. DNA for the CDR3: TGTGCCAGCAGTTATTCACAGGGGAATAATGAAAAACTGTTTTTT.

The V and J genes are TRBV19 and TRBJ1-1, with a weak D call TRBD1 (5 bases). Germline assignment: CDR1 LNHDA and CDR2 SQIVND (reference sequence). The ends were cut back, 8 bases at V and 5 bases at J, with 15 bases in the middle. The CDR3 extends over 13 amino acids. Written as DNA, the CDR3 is TGTGCCAGTCGATCCATTGACAGAACTGAAGCTTTCTTT. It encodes CASRSIDRTEAFF.